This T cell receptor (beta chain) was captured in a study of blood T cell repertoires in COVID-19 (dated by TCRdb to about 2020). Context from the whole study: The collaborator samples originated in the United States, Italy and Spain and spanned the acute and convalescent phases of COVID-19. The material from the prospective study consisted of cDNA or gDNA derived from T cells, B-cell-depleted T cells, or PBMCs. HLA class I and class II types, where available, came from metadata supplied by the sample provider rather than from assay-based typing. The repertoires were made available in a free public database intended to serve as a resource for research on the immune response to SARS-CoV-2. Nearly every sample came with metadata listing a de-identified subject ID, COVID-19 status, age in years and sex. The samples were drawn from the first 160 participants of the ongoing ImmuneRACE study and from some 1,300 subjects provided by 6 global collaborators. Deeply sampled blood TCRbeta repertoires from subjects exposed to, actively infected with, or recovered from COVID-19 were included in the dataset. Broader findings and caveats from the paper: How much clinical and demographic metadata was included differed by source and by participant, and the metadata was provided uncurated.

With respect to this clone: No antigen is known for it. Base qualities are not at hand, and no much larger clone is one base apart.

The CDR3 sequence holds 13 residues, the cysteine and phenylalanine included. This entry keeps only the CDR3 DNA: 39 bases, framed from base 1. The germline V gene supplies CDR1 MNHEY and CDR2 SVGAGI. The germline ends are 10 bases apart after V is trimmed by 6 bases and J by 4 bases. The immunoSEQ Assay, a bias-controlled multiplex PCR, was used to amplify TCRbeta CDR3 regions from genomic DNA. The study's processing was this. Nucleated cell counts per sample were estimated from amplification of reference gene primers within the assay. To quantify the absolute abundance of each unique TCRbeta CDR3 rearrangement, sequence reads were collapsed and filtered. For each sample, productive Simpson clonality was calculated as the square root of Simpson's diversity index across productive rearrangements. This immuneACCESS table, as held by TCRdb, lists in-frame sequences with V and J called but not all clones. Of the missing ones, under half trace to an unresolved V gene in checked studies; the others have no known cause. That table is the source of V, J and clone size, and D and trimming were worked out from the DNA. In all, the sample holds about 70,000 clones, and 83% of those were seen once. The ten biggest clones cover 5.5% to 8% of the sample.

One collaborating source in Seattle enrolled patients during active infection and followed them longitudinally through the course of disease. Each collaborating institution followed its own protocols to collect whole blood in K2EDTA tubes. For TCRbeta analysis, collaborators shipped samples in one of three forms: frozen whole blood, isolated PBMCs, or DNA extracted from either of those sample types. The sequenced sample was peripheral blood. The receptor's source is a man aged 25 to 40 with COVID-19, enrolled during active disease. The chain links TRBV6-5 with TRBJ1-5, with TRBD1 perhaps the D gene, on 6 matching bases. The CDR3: CASSPTGNQPQHF. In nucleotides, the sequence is TGTGCCAGCAGCCCAACAGGGAATCAGCCCCAGCATTTT.